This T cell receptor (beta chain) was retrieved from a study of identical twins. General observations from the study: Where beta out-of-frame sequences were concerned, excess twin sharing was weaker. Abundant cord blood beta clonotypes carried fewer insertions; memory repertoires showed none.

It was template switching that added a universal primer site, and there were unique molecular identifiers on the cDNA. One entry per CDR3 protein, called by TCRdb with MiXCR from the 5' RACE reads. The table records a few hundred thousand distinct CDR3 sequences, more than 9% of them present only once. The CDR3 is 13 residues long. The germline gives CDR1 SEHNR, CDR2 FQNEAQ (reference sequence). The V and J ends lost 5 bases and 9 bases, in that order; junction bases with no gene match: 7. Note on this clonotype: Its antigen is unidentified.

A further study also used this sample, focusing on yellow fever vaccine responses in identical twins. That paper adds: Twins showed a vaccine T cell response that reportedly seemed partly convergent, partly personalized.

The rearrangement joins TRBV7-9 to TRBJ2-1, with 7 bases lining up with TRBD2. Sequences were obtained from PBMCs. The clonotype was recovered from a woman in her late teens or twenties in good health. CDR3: CASSERDYPEQFF. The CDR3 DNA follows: TGTGCCAGCAGCGAACGGGACTATCCTGAGCAGTTCTTC. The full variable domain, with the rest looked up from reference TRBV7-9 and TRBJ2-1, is DTGVSQNPRHKITKRGQNVTFRCDPISEHNRLYWYRQTLGQGPEFLTYFQNEAQLEKSRLLSDRFSAERPKGSFSTLEIQRTEQGDSAMYLCASSERDYPEQFFGPGTRLTVL.